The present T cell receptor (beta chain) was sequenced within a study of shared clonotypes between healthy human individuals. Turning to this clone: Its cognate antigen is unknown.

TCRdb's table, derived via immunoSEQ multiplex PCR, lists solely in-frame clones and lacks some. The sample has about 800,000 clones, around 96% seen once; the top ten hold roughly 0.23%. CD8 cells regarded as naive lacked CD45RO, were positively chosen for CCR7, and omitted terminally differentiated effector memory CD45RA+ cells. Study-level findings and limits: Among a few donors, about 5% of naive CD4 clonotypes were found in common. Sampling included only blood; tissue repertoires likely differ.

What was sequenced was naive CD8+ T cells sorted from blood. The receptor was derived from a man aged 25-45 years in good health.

The CDR3 sequence: CASRTRDSSSGANVLTF. The CDR3 nucleotides read TGCGCCAGCAGAACCAGGGACAGCAGCTCTGGGGCCAACGTCCTGACTTTC. The J gene is TRBJ2-6, the V gene TRBV5-1; 7 bases match TRBD1. This CDR3 comprises 17 residues. The J segment lost 0 bases and the V segment lost 5 bases, leaving 8 bases of the junction unmatched. Germline values: CDR1 SGHRS, CDR2 YFSETQ.